This T cell receptor beta chain stems from a study of T cell responses to AZD1222 COVID-19 vaccine. The study's findings and limits: The donor cohort was predominantly white British with a female majority, and clonal diversity may have been underestimated.

Here immunoSEQ multiplex PCR was the method, and the copy in TCRdb shows in-frame clones only, minus some. The sample records 95,000 to 150,000 clones, approximately 92% being singletons. Germline-derived CDR1 and CDR2 are SGHAT and FQNNGV. V was pared by 4 bases and J by 4 bases, with 11 bases between. This CDR3 is built from 13 residues. Points on this clone: Its cognate antigen is unknown.

Sequencing used peripheral blood, obtained 28 days after the second AZD1222 dose. This TCR was sampled from an adult who received the AZD1222 COVID-19 vaccine. This chain links TRBV11-2 with TRBJ2-7; either TRBD1 or TRBD2 may fit D (6 bases each). Written as DNA, the CDR3 is TGTGCCAGCAGCTGGAGGGGGGAGTACGAGCAGTACTTC. It specifies CASSWRGEYEQYF.